The 8 T cell receptor beta chains in this list originate from one sample, sequenced in a study of T cells in Graves' hyperthyroidism and ophthalmopathy. Template material for amplifying TCR beta CDR3 regions consisted of RNA transcripts. A first-round RT-PCR of the TCR CDR3 used the HTBI primer set. TCRdb fed the multiplex PCR reads into MiXCR, producing one record per CDR3 protein. The top ten clones hold over 45% of a sample with fewer than 350,000 distinct CDR3 sequences, roughly a fifth of them seen once. Sequencing used blood. These receptors were taken from a woman in her forties or fifties with Graves' hyperthyroidism.

This clonotype showed up many times. The chain joins TRBV20-1 to TRBJ2-7; perhaps TRBD2 as D (6 bases). The V gene lost 5 bases and the J gene lost 2 bases, with 16 bases spanning the gap. Germline lookup yields CDR1 DFQATT and CDR2 SNEGSKA (reference sequence). The CDR3 sequence is 14 residues long. CDR3 nucleotide sequence: TGCAGTGCTGCCGGACGGGAGCTCACCTACGAGCAGTACTTC. Protein product: CSAAGRELTYEQYF.

This clonotype was seen ten or more times. The chain employs TRBV18 and TRBJ1-1, with D maybe TRBD1 (5 bases). This CDR3 contains 14 residues. V was cut by 4 bases and J by 0 bases, with 9 bases left in between. Germline loops: CDR1 KGHSH, CDR2 LQKENI. The CDR3 DNA reads TGTGCCAGCTCACATGACAGATTGAACACTGAAGCTTTCTTT. Protein sequence: CASSHDRLNTEAFF.

V usage is TRBV6-9 and J usage is TRBJ2-3; TRBD2 aligns across 7 bases. J gave up 2 bases and V 3 bases, and 5 bases lay outside the gene matches. The CDR3 is 15 residues long. Germline-derived CDR1 and CDR2 are MNHGY and SVAAGI. The CDR3 nucleotides read TGTGCCAGCAGTTACCAGCGGGGACTCACAGATACGCAGTATTTT. It translates to CASSYQRGLTDTQYF.

The chain links TRBV3-1 to TRBJ1-2; tentatively, D is TRBD1 (5 bases). The germline V and J ends were trimmed by 0 bases and 4 bases, with 9 bases remaining between them. CDR3 length: 14 residues. CDR1 LGHDT and CDR2 YNNKEL come from the germline V gene (reference sequence). The CDR3 nucleotides are TGTGCCAGCAGCCAAGAGACAGCTTTCTATGGCTACACCTTC. Amino acids: CASSQETAFYGYTF.

This clonotype was counted at least ten times. CDR3 sequence: CSARDIRGSTGELFF. CDR3 sequence (DNA): TGCAGTGCTAGAGATATTCGGGGAAGCACCGGGGAGCTGTTTTTT. This sequence joins TRBV20-1 and TRBJ2-2; D perhaps matches TRBD2 (5 bases). With 0 bases removed from V and 4 bases from J, the gap between germline ends came to 12 bases. This CDR3 spans 15 amino acids. Germline V gene lookup returns CDR1 DFQATT and CDR2 SNEGSKA (reference sequence).

This clonotype was observed a few times. The chain links TRBV9 to TRBJ1-6; possibly TRBD1 for D (6 bases). The V gene's germline CDR1 is SGDLS and CDR2 YYNGEE. The ends were cut back, 4 bases at V and 3 bases at J, with 11 bases in the middle. This CDR3 is 15 amino acids long. CDR3 sequence (DNA): TGTGCCAGCAGCCAACAGGGAAACTATAATTCACCCCTCCACTTT. This encodes CASSQQGNYNSPLHF.

The table lists this clonotype with a few counts. The gene calls are TRBV5-1 and TRBJ2-3, with 8 bases fitting TRBD1. V shed 4 bases, J shed 6 bases, and the junction held 7 bases outside the gene matches. This CDR3 comprises 14 residues. Germline CDR1 SGHRS, CDR2 YFSETQ. CDR3 loop: CASSPGGIGDTQYF. DNA of the CDR3: TGCGCCAGCAGCCCAGGGGGCATCGGCGATACGCAGTATTTT.

In its sample, this clonotype was seen a few times. This chain's CDR3 is CASSWDRGFEKLFF. The CDR3 nucleotides are TGTGCCAGCAGCTGGGACAGGGGGTTTGAAAAACTGTTTTTT. The J gene is TRBJ1-4, the V gene TRBV11-2; 11 positions match TRBD1. V shed 4 bases, J shed 7 bases, and the junction held 2 bases outside the gene matches. CDR3 length: 14 residues. The germline V gene encodes CDR1 SGHAT and CDR2 FQNNGV.